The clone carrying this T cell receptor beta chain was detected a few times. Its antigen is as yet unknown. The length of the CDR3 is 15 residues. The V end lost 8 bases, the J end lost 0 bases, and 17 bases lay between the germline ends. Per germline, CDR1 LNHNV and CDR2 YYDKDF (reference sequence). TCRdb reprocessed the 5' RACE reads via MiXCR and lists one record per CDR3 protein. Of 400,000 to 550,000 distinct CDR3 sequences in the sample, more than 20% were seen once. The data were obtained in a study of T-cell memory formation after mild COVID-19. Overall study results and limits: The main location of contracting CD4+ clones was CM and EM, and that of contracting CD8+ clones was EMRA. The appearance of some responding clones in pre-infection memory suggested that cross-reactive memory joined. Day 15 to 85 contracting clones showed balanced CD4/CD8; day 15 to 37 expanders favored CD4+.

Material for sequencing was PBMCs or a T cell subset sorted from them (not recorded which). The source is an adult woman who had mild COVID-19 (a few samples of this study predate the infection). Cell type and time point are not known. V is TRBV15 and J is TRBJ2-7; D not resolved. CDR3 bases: TGTGCCACCTCACCGGGCCAGCGAGCCTCCTACGAGCAGTACTTC. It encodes CATSPGQRASYEQYF.